Sequencing of this T cell receptor (beta chain) was carried out in a study of vaccination and CD4 T cells after COVID-19. Notes on the study in general: Spike mono-reactivity was found in 304 of the 307 vaccine-specific clones identified in convalescent patients.

Sequencing of cultured CD4+ T cell DNA used the Oncomine TCR Beta short-read assay. TCRdb processed the PCR reads anew with MiXCR; each CDR3 protein has one entry. The table has 15,000 or so distinct CDR3 sequences, about 36% seen once; the top ten hold roughly 18%. Concerning this clonotype itself: What it binds is unknown.

Treatment specified: roughly 11-day PBMC culture with coronavirus spike peptide pools or control peptides (ViraFEST assay). Two million PBMCs per well were cultured with approximately 10 IU/ml IL-2 and approximately 9.6 ug/ml peptide pools. Sequencing was done on a sample of cultured CD4+ T cells from blood. The receptor was derived from a human donor with COVID-19.

CDR3 nucleotide sequence: TGCAGTGCTGACAGGGGTGGTAATTCACCCCTCCACTTT. Its translation is CSADRGGNSPLHF. This chain uses TRBV20-1 with TRBJ1-6; 8 bases agree with TRBD1. J lost 6 bases, V lost 5 bases, and 3 bases had no gene match. The V gene's germline CDR1 is DFQATT and CDR2 SNEGSKA (reference sequence). The CDR3 extends over 13 amino acids.